Listed below are T cell receptor beta chains from one sample, sequenced in a study of blood T cell repertoires in COVID-19. Profiled with immunoSEQ multiplex PCR; TCRdb holds only in-frame clones, not every one. The repertoire holds fewer than 80,000 clones, nearly 90% seen once, with around 5.2% in the top ten. The material sequenced was peripheral blood. All receptors derive from a woman aged 45-59 years with active COVID-19. Each CDR3 is given with its conserved first and last residue. A D gene is named only where the DNA matches it firmly. Expanded clones are given a class, and other clones once, few, many or no size at all.

J gene	D gene	V gene	clone size	CDR3 protein	CDR3 DNA
TRBJ2-1	TRBD1	TRBV19	NA	CASSMTDRGSGEQFF	TGTGCCAGTAGTATGACGGACAGGGGATCGGGTGAGCAGTTCTTC
TRBJ2-2	NA	TRBV7-8	once	CASTQETNTGELFF	TGTGCCAGCACCCAGGAAACGAACACCGGGGAGCTGTTTTTT
TRBJ2-1	TRBD2	TRBV5-1	NA	CASSLVWTSGPNEQFF	TGCGCCAGCAGCTTGGTATGGACTAGCGGACCCAATGAGCAGTTCTTC
TRBJ1-1	TRBD1	TRBV11-2	NA	CASSASTGGTEAFF	TGTGCCAGCAGCGCCTCGACAGGGGGCACTGAAGCTTTCTTT
TRBJ2-1	TRBD2	TRBV9	NA	CASSAPGLEVFGEQFF	TGTGCCAGCAGCGCCCCGGGACTAGAGGTCTTCGGTGAGCAGTTCTTC
TRBJ2-1	NA	TRBV5-5	NA	CASSLFAGADPYNEQFF	TGTGCCAGCAGCTTATTCGCAGGGGCCGACCCCTACAATGAGCAGTTCTTC
TRBJ1-2	TRBD1	TRBV2	NA	CASREDRGGYTF	TGTGCCAGCAGGGAGGACAGGGGTGGCTACACCTTC
TRBJ2-7	TRBD1	TRBV15	NA	CATSANPTDRAYEQYF	TGTGCCACCAGCGCCAACCCAACGGACAGGGCCTACGAGCAGTACTTC
TRBJ1-5	NA	TRBV6-5	NA	CASRAGQFNQPQHF	TGTGCCAGCAGGGCGGGGCAATTTAATCAGCCCCAGCATTTT
TRBJ2-5	NA	TRBV29-1	NA	CSVESGAKTQYF	TGCAGCGTTGAATCAGGGGCAAAGACCCAGTACTTC
TRBJ2-1	TRBD2	TRBV5-1	NA	CASSWTSGSFDEQFF	TGCGCCAGCAGCTGGACTAGCGGGAGTTTCGATGAGCAGTTCTTC
TRBJ1-4	NA	TRBV5-1	few	CASSAGVEKGKLFF	TGCGCCAGCAGCGCGGGAGTTGAAAAAGGGAAACTGTTTTTT
TRBJ2-7	TRBD2	TRBV5-1	once	CASSFGLAGENEQYF	TGCGCCAGCAGCTTTGGACTAGCGGGAGAAAACGAGCAGTACTTC
TRBJ2-2	TRBD2	TRBV7-7	NA	CASSSRPGTINTGELFF	TGTGCTAGCAGCTCGAGGCCCGGGACTATTAACACCGGGGAGCTGTTTTTT
TRBJ1-1	NA	TRBV5-1	NA	CASSQGDTWNTEAFF	TGCGCCAGCAGCCAAGGGGACACTTGGAACACTGAAGCTTTCTTT
TRBJ2-3	TRBD2	TRBV5-1	NA	CASSLTGTSADTQYF	TGCGCCAGCAGCTTGACCGGGACTAGCGCAGATACGCAGTATTTT
TRBJ2-4	NA	TRBV3-1/TRBV3-2	NA	CASSQAVAKNIQYF	TGTGCCAGCAGCCAAGCTGTAGCCAAAAACATTCAGTACTTC
TRBJ2-2	TRBD2	TRBV7-7	once	CASSPRLAAGTGELFF	TGTGCCAGCAGCCCTCGTCTAGCGGCAGGGACCGGGGAGCTGTTTTTT
TRBJ2-1	TRBD2	TRBV7-6	NA	CASSLEAGVSNEQFF	TGTGCCAGCAGCTTAGAAGCGGGAGTCAGCAATGAGCAGTTCTTC
TRBJ2-1	TRBD2	TRBV7-3	NA	CASSLSAGLAGTNEQFF	TGTGCCAGCAGCTTATCCGCTGGACTAGCGGGAACGAATGAGCAGTTCTTC
TRBJ2-1	NA	TRBV9	NA	CASSVAFGSSYNEQFF	TGTGCCAGCAGCGTAGCTTTCGGGAGCTCCTACAATGAGCAGTTCTTC
TRBJ2-7	TRBD2	TRBV15	few	CATRGTSGSNEQYF	TGTGCCACCAGGGGGACTAGCGGGAGTAACGAGCAGTACTTC
TRBJ1-1	TRBD1	TRBV29-1	NA	CSARKTGGVGTEAFF	TGCAGCGCTCGTAAAACAGGGGGCGTAGGCACTGAAGCTTTCTTT
TRBJ2-1	TRBD2	TRBV9	NA	CASSPGGRSYNEQFF	TGTGCCAGCAGCCCCGGCGGGAGGTCCTACAATGAGCAGTTCTTC
TRBJ1-1	NA	TRBV20-1	NA	CSARTRTEAFF	TGCAGTGCTCGAACTCGGACTGAAGCTTTCTTT
TRBJ1-6	TRBD1	TRBV7-8	few	CASSPDRVDSPLHF	TGTGCCAGCAGCCCTGACAGGGTTGATTCACCCCTCCACTTT
TRBJ1-2	NA	TRBV3-1/TRBV3-2	NA	CASSQAGVLNYGYTF	TGTGCCAGCAGCCAAGCCGGAGTCCTTAACTATGGCTACACCTTC
TRBJ2-7	NA	TRBV30	NA	CAWSVTRVGEQYF	TGTGCCTGGAGTGTAACCCGGGTCGGGGAGCAGTACTTC
TRBJ2-1	NA	TRBV7-6	NA	CASSSGAGIGGNEQFF	TGTGCCAGCAGCTCAGGTGCGGGGATCGGAGGCAATGAGCAGTTCTTC
TRBJ2-2	TRBD1	TRBV9	NA	CASSSTGTVTGELFF	TGTGCCAGCAGCTCGACAGGGACGGTAACCGGGGAGCTGTTTTTT
TRBJ2-7	NA	TRBV11-1	few	CASSPRRTTYEQYF	TGTGCCAGCAGCCCTAGGCGGACAACCTACGAGCAGTACTTC
TRBJ2-5	TRBD2	TRBV12-5	NA	CASGIAGGGETQYF	TGTGCTAGTGGGATAGCGGGAGGAGGAGAGACCCAGTACTTC